Here is one TCR beta chain with its context. Its target antigen remains unknown. No much larger clone is present one base from it, and per-base qualities are unavailable. The EasySep Human CD8+ T Cell Enrichment Kit was used on day 10 to isolate CD8+ T cells from every culture. This entry comes from a study of CD8 T cell repertoires and HIV-1 epitope variants (dated by TCRdb to about 2020). General notes on the study: Twenty-five peptides representing autologous and known Gag and Nef epitope variants were each used to stimulate T cells in separate culture wells. Cultures ran for 9 to 11 days in IMDM with gentamicin, with half-media changes on days 3 and 7 adding IL-2, IL-7 and IL-15. The control conditions were a CMV, EBV and flu peptide pool, the Ebola AY9 epitope as a negative control, and a well with no peptide. Using the EasySep Human T Cell Enrichment Kit, T cells were enriched and then co-cultured with an equal number of autologous T cell-negative cells acting as antigen-presenting cells. An aliquot of 1M T cells was saved as an uncultured baseline condition, separate from the roughly 80 T cell cultures. A total of approximately 77 T cell cultures were run, with each culture condition performed in triplicate except for one peptide, which was performed in duplicate. Three Gag epitope families and Nef HW9 and YT9 were included among the tested epitopes. What the study reported, not specific to this receptor: Roughly five clonotypes recognized the Nef KF9 family and one clonotype recognized the HW9 family, while no responses to the TAALDMSHF plasma variant were seen. Nine antigen-specific TCR beta clonotypes were identified, of which about six appeared to be cross-reactive for autologous or known escape epitope variants. The assay identified only TCR beta chains and indicated proliferation to antigen, not T cell function or cytokine profile.

The immunoSEQ platform was used to sequence TCR beta CDR3 regions at survey depth. The QIAamp DNA micro kit was used to extract genomic DNA from every cultured and uncultured CD8+ T cell population. Turning to the authors' computational methods: Samples with fewer than 5,000 productive reads were excluded, which removed about 7% of the roughly 80 HIV peptide-stimulated cultures. A MANAFEST web app trimmed sequences to CDR3 and removed nonproductive sequences, CDR3s under 5 amino acids, and those not starting C or ending F/W. For a clonotype to count as antigen-specific, the clonotype had to expand relative to the no-peptide control in at least 2 of 3 replicates at FDR 0.01, and only within one epitope family. Specific clonotypes also needed at least fivefold higher frequency than in wells stimulated with peptides from other epitope families. TCRdb limited this immuneACCESS table to in-frame rearrangements with V and J called. A share of clones is missing; checked studies link under half to unresolved V genes, and the rest is unexplained. The D gene and trimming were derived from the DNA, and the V and J assignments and clone size from that table. The sample data list several thousand clones, and around two thirds of these were observed just once. Roughly 42% of the sample is held by the ten biggest clonotypes.

For CDR1 and CDR2, the germline V gene lists SGHRS and YFSETQ. The V end loses 0 bases and the J end loses 0 bases, and a stretch of 7 bases separates them. The cysteine opens and the phenylalanine closes a CDR3 of 14 amino acids. Only CDR3 DNA is held: 42 bases, read in frame from base 1. This chain is built from TRBV5-1 and TRBJ2-7; the D gene identity is not certain. Sequenced material: cultured CD8+ T cells derived from PBMCs. The sequence was obtained from a male donor with HIV. Here the CDR3 is given as CASSLGQNSYEQYF. The DNA reads TGCGCCAGCAGCTTGGGGCAGAACTCCTACGAGCAGTACTTC.